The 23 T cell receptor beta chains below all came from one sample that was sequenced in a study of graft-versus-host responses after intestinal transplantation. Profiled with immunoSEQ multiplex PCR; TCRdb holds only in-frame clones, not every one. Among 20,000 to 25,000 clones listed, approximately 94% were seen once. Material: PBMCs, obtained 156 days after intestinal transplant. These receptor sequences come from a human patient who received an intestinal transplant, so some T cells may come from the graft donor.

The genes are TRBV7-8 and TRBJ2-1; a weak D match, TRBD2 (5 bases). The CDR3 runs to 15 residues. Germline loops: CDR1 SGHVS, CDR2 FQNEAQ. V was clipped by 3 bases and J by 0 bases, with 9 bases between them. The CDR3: CASSLSSGSYNEQFF. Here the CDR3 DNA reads TGTGCCAGCAGCTTGTCCAGCGGCTCCTACAATGAGCAGTTCTTC.

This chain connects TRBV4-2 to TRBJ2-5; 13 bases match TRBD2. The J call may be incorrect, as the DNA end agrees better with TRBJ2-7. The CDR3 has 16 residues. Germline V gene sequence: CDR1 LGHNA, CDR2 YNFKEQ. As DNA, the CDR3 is TGTGCCAGCAGCCAAGGCTGGACTAGCGGGGGCTACGAGCAGTACTTC. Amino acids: CASSQGWTSGGYEQYF.

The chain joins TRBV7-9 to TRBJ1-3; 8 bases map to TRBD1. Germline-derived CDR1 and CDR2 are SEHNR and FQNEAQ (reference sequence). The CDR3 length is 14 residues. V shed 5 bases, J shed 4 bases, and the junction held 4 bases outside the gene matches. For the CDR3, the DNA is TGTGCCAGCAGCGGACAGGGTGCCGGAAACACCATATATTTT. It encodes CASSGQGAGNTIYF.

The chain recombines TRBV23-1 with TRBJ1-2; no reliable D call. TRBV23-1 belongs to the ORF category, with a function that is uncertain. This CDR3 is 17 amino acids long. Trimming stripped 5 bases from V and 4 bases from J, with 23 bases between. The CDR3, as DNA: TGCGCCAGCAGTGCAATACAGTTACGCAGAAAGACCTATGGCTACACCTTC. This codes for CASSAIQLRRKTYGYTF.

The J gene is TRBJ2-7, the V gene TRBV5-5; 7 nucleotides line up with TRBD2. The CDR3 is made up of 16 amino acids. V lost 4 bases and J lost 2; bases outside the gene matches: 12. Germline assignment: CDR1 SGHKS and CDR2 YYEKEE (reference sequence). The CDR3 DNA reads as TGTGCCAGCAGCCAGCTTGGGGCGGGGGATCCCTACGAGCAGTACTTC. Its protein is CASSQLGAGDPYEQYF.

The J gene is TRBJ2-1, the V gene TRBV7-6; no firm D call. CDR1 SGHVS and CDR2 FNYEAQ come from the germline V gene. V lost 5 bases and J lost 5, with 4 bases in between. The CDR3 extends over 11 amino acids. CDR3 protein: CASSDHNEQFF. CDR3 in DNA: TGTGCCAGCAGCGACCACAATGAGCAGTTCTTC.

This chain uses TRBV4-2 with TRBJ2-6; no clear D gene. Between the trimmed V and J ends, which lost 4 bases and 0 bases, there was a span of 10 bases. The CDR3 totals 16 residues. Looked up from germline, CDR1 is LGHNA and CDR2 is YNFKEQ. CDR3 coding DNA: TGTGCCAGCAGCCCCAATTTTAACTCTGGGGCCAACGTCCTGACTTTC. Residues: CASSPNFNSGANVLTF.

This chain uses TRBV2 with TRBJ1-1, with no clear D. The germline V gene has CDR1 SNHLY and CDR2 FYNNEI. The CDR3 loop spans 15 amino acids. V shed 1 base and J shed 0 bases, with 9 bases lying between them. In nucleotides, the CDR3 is TGTGCCAGCAGTGAAGATTCGCAGATGAACACTGAAGCTTTCTTT. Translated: CASSEDSQMNTEAFF.

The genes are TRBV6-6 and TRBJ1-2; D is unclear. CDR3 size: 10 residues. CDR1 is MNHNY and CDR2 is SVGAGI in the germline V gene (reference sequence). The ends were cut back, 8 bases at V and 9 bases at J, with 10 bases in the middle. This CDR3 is CASGDPSYTF. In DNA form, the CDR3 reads TGTGCCAGCGGGGATCCGAGCTACACCTTC.

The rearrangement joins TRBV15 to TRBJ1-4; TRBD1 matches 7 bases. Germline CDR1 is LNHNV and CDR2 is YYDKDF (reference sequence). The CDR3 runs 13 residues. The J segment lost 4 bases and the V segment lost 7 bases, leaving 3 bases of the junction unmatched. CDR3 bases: TGTGCCACCACAGGGGGTAATAATGAAAAACTGTTTTTT. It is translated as CATTGGNNEKLFF.

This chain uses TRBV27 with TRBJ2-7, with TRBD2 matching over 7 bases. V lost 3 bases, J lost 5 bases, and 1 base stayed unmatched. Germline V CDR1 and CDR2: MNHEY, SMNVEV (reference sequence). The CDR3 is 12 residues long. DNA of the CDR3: TGTGCCAGCAGTTTCCGGGGGGACGAGCAGTACTTC. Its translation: CASSFRGDEQYF.

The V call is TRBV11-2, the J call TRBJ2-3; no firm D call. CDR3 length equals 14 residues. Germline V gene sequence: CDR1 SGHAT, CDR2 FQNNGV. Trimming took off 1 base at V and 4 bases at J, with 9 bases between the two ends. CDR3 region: CASSLGAAADTQYF. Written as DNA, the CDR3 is TGTGCCAGCAGCTTAGGTGCCGCAGCAGATACGCAGTATTTT.

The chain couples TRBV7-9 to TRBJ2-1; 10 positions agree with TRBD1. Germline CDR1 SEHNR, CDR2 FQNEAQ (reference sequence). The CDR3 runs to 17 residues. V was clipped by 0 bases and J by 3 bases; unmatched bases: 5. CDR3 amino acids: CASSLARDRGYYNEQFF. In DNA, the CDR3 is TGTGCCAGCAGCTTAGCGCGGGACAGGGGCTACTACAATGAGCAGTTCTTC.

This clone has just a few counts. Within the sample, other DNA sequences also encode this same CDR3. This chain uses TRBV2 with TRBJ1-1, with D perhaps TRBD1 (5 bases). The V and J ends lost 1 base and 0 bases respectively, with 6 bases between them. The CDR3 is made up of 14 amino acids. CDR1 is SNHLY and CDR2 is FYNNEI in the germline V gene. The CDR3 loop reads CASSEGQLNTEAFF. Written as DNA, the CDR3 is TGTGCCAGCAGTGAAGGACAGCTGAACACTGAAGCTTTCTTT.

The CDR3: CASSQVLIDRDTEAFF. The CDR3 bases are TGCGCCAGCAGCCAAGTTCTTATCGACAGGGACACTGAAGCTTTCTTT. The genes are TRBV4-3 and TRBJ1-1; the match to TRBD1 covers 7 bases. With 1 base clipped from V and 3 bases from J, the junction kept 8 bases outside the gene matches. Germline CDR1 is LGHNA and CDR2 is YSLEER. This CDR3 spans 16 amino acids.

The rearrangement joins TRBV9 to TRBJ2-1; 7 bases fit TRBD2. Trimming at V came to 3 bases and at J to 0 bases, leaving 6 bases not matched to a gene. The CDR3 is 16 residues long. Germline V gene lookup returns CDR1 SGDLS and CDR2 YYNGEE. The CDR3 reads CASSATSVSSYNEQFF. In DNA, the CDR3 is TGTGCCAGCAGCGCCACTAGCGTCAGCTCCTACAATGAGCAGTTCTTC.

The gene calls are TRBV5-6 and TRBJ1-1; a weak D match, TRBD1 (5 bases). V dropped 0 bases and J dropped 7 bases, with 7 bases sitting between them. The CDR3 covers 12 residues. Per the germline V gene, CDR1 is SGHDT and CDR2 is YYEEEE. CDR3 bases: TGTGCCAGCAGCTTGGGGGGACTTGAAGCTTTCTTT. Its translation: CASSLGGLEAFF.

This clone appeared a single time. CDR3 sequence (DNA): TGCGCCAGCAGCCAGCCGGTGGGAGGGGCGACCTACAATGAGCAGTTCTTC. Translated, it gives CASSQPVGGATYNEQFF. The V call is TRBV4-3, the J call TRBJ2-1; 7 bases line up with TRBD2. The length of the CDR3 is 17 residues. V trimming: 3 bases; J trimming: 2 bases; junction bases outside the gene matches: 10. CDR1 LGHNA and CDR2 YSLEER come from the germline V gene.

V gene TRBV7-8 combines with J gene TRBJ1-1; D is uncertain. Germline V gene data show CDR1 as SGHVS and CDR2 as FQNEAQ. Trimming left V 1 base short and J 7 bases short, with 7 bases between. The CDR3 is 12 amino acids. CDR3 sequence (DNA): TGTGCCAGCAGCTTAGTTGGGGATGAAGCTTTCTTT. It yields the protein CASSLVGDEAFF.

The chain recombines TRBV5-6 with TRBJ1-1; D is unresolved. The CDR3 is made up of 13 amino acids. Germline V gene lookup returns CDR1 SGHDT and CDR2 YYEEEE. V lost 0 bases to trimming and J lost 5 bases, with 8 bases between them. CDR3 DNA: TGTGCCAGCAGCTTGGATCGCAGAACTGAAGCTTTCTTT. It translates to CASSLDRRTEAFF. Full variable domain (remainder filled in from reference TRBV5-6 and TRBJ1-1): DAGVTQSPTHLIKTRGQQVTLRCSPKSGHDTVSWYQQALGQGPQFIFQYYEEEERQRGNFPDRFSGHQFPNYSSELNVNALLLGDSALYLCASSLDRRTEAFFGQGTRLTVV.

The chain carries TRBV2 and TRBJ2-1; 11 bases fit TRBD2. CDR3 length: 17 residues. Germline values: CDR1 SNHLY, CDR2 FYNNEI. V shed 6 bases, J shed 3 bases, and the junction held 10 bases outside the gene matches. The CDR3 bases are TGTGCCAGCAGGTACACTTCCGGGACTAGCGGCTACAATGAGCAGTTCTTC. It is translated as CASRYTSGTSGYNEQFF.

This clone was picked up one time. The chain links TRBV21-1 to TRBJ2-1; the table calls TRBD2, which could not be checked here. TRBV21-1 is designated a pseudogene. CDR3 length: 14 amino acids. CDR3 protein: CASSRYYSYNEQFF. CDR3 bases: TGTGCCAGCAGCAGATACTACTCCTACAATGAGCAGTTCTTC.

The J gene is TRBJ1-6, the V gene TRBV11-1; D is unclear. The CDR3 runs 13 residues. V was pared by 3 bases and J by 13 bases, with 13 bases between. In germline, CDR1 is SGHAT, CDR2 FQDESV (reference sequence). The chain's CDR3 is CASSFEGMGPLHF. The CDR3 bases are TGTGCCAGCAGCTTTGAAGGGATGGGGCCCCTCCACTTT.